The clone carrying this T cell receptor (beta chain) was found many times. The antigen is not known. The sample comes from a study of post-analysis software for immune sequencing data. As for the study in general: Recorded subtypes: relapsing-remitting, secondary progressive, progressive-relapsing; some patients unannotated.

Study findings and constraints: With F measure, samples from one preparation batch clustered together strongly. The study found TRBV5-6, TRBV5-1 and TRBV20-1 among about five TRBV segments more frequent in patients than controls.

CDR1 MDHEN and CDR2 SYDVKM come from the germline V gene. V lost 4 bases, J lost 1 base, and 8 bases stayed unmatched. This CDR3 has 16 amino acids. The TCR beta cDNA libraries carried unique molecular identifiers. A single record per CDR3 protein comes from TCRdb applying MiXCR to the PCR reads. Here the sample spans some 190,000 distinct CDR3 sequences, 29% being singletons. The sequencing input was blood. The receptor's source is a girl younger than 18 with multiple sclerosis. This chain uses TRBV28 with TRBJ2-3; 7 bases align to TRBD1. CDR3 in amino acids: CASSSDTGTGTDTQYF. DNA for the CDR3: TGTGCCAGCAGTTCTGACACCGGGACAGGCACAGATACGCAGTATTTT.